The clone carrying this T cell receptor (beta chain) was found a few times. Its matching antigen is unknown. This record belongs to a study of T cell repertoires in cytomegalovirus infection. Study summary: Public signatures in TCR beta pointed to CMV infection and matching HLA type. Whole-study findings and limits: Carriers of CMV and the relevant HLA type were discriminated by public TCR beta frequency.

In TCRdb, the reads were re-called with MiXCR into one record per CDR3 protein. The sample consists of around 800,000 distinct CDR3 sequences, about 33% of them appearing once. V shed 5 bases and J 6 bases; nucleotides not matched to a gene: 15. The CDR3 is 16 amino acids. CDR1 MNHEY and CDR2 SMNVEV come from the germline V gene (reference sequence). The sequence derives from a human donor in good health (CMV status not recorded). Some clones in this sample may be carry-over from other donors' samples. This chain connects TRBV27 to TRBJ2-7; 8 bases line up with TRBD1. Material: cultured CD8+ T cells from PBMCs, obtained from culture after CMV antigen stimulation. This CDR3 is CASSAIRWTGSGEQYF. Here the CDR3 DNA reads TGTGCCAGCAGTGCGATCCGGTGGACAGGGAGTGGCGAGCAGTACTTC.